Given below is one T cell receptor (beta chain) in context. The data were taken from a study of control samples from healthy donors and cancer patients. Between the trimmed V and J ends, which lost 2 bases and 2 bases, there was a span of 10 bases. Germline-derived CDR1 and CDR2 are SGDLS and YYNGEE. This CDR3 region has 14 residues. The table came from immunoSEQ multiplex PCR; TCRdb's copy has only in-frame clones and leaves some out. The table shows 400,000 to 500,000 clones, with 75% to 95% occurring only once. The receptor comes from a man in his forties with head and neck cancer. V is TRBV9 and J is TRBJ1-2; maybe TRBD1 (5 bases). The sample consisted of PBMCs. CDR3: CASSVGPKNYGYTF. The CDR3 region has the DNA TGTGCCAGCAGCGTGGGACCGAAAAACTATGGCTACACCTTC.